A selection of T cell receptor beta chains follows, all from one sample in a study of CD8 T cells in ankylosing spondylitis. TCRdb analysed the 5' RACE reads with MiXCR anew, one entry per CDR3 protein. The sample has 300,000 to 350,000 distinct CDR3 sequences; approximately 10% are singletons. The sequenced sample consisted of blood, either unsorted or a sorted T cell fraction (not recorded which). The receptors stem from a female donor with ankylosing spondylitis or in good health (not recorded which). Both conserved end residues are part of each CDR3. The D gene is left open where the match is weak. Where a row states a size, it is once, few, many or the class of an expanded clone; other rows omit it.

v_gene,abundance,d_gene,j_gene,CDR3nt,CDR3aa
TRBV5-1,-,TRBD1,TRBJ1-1,TGCGCCAGCAGCTTGAGGGGGCTCCACACTGAAGCTTTCTTT,CASSLRGLHTEAFF
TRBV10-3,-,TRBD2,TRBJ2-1,TGTGCATTTAGCGGGGGGGGCTCCTACAATGAGCAGTTCTTC,CAFSGGGSYNEQFF
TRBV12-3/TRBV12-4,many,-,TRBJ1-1,TGTGCCAGCAGCCCAGGACGGTCGAACACTGAAGCTTTCTTT,CASSPGRSNTEAFF
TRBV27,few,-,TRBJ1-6,TGTGCCAGCACATATAGCATTAATAATTCACCCCTCCACTTT,CASTYSINNSPLHF
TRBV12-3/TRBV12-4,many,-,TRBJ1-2,TGTGCCAGCAGTCCGATATCCTTCTATGGCTACACCTTC,CASSPISFYGYTF
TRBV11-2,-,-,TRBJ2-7,TGTGCCGGCAGCTTAGTTCTCAACGGTCCAACGCCCCACGAGCAGTACTTC,CAGSLVLNGPTPHEQYF
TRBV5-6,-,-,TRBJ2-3,TGTGCCAGCAGTCAGGAGGTGGGAGATACGCAGTATTTT,CASSQEVGDTQYF
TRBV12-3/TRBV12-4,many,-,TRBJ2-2,TGTGCCAGCTCAATGACAGCCTACACCGGGGAGCTGTTTTTT,CASSMTAYTGELFF
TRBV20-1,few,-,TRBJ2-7,TGCAGTGCTAGAGATCCCGGAGGCTTATCGGCCTACGAGCAGTACTTC,CSARDPGGLSAYEQYF
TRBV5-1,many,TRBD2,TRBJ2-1,TGCGCCAGCAGCTTCCCTAGCGGGGGGGGCAATGAGCAGTTCTTC,CASSFPSGGGNEQFF
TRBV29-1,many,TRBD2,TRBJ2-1,TGCAGCTCCGGGGAGGGATATGAGCAGTTCTTC,CSSGEGYEQFF
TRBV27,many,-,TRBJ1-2,TGTGCCAGCAGTTTAAGGAAAACCTATGGCTACACCTTC,CASSLRKTYGYTF
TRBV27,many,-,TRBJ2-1,TGTGCCAGCAGTGGAATAGGTCCACCAAGGAGGAATGAGCAGTTCTTC,CASSGIGPPRRNEQFF
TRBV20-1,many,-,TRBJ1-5,TGCAGTGCTAGCGCCGGGCCCGTCCATCAGCCCCAGCATTTT,CSASAGPVHQPQHF
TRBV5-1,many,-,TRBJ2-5,TGCGCCAGCAGCCCGAGGACCGGGAAAGAAGAGACCCAGTACTTC,CASSPRTGKEETQYF
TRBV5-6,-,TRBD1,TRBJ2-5,TGTGCCAGCAGCAGAGACAGGGCGGAGACCCAGTACTTC,CASSRDRAETQYF
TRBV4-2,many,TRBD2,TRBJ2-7,TGTGCCAGCAGCCAGACTAGCGGCACCTACGAGCAGTACTTC,CASSQTSGTYEQYF
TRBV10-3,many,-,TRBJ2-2,TGTGCCATCCAGAGCGGAGGTCCTGAGGGGACCGGGGAGCTGTTTTTT,CAIQSGGPEGTGELFF
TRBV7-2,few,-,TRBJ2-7,TGTGCCAGCAGCTTAGTAGCAGGACGCTCCTACGAGCAGTACTTC,CASSLVAGRSYEQYF
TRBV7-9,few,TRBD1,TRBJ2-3,TGTGCCAGCAGCCAGGGACAGCACGCAAACACAGATACGCAGTATTTT,CASSQGQHANTDTQYF
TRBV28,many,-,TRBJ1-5,TGTGCCAGCAGTTTGTCCGGGGTTGGAAATCAGCCCCAGCATTTT,CASSLSGVGNQPQHF
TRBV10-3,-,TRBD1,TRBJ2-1,TGTGCCACCACGGCAGGGGGCAATGAGCAGTTCTTC,CATTAGGNEQFF
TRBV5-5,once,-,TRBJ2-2,TGTGCCAGCAGACGACCCGGGACTGAGAACACCGGGGAGCTGTTTTTT,CASRRPGTENTGELFF
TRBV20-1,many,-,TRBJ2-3,TGCAGTGCTAAACTTCATAGCACAGATACGCAGTATTTT,CSAKLHSTDTQYF
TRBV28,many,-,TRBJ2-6,TGTGCCAGCAGAATTAGCTCTGGGGCCAACGTCCTGACTTTC,CASRISSGANVLTF
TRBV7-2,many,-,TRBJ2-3,TGTGCCAGCAGCTCCCAAGGGGGGTGGAGGCAGTATTTT,CASSSQGGWRQYF
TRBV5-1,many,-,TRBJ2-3,TGCGCCAGCAGCGTCAAAGGACGCCTGAACACAGATACGCAGTATTTT,CASSVKGRLNTDTQYF
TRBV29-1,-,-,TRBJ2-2,TGCAGCGTTGATCAAAAAAACACCGGGGAGCTGTTTTTT,CSVDQKNTGELFF
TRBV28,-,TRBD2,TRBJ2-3,TGTGCCAGCACCCATGGGACTAGCGGGAACACTTGGGGAGATACGCAGTATTTT,CASTHGTSGNTWGDTQYF
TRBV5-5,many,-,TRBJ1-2,TGTGCCAGCAGCAATACGCATGGTTTAGGTGGCTACACCTTC,CASSNTHGLGGYTF
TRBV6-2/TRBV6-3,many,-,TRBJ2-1,TGTGCCAGCAGTCCTACCGACACCAATGAGCAGTTCTTC,CASSPTDTNEQFF
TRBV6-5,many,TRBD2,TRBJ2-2,TGTGCCAGCAGTTCTGGGACTAGGTCGGTCGGGGAGCTGTTTTTT,CASSSGTRSVGELFF
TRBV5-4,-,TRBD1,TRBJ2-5,TGTGCCAGCAGCTCCAATGGACAGGGGCGAGAGACCCAGTACTTC,CASSSNGQGRETQYF
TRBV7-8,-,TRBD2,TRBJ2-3,TGTGCCAGCAGACCACTAGCGGGGGGCCGCACAGATACGCAGTATTTT,CASRPLAGGRTDTQYF
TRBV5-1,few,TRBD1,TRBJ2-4,TGCGCCAGCAGCCCGTCGACAGGGGACCCTGACCTCGCCAAAAACATTCAGTACTTC,CASSPSTGDPDLAKNIQYF
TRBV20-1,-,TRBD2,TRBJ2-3,TGCAGTGCTCCTGGACTAGCGGGAGCAAAAGATACGCAGTATTTT,CSAPGLAGAKDTQYF
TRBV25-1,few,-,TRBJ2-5,TGTGCCAGCAGTGAATTCAGGGGACCAATACAAGAGACCCAGTACTTC,CASSEFRGPIQETQYF
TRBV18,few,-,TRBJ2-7,TGTGCCAGCTCGTTTTTTGGGGAGGCCGAGCAGTACTTC,CASSFFGEAEQYF
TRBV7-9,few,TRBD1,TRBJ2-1,TGTGCCAGCAGCTTAGATCTGACAGGGAATAGGGAGTTCTTC,CASSLDLTGNREFF
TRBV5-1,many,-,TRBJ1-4,TGCGCCAGCAGCTTTTCAGGGGACGAAAAACTGTTTTTT,CASSFSGDEKLFF
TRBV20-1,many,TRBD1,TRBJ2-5,TGCAGTGCCAATGGACAGGAGCAAGAGACCCAGTACTTC,CSANGQEQETQYF
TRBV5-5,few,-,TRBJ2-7,TGTGCCAGCAGCTGGCGGCTAGCGAACTACTACTACGAGCAGTACTTC,CASSWRLANYYYEQYF
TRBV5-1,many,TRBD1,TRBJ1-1,TGCGCCAGCAGCCACAGCGACAGGGGTGGCACTGAAGCTTTCTTT,CASSHSDRGGTEAFF
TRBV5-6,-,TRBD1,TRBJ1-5,TGTGCCAGCAGCACAGACAGGGCTCCCGGCAATCAGCCCCAGCATTTT,CASSTDRAPGNQPQHF
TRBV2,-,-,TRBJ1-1,TGTGCCAGCAGGGTGGACGGCACTGAAGCTTTCTTT,CASRVDGTEAFF
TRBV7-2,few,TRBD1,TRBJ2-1,TGTGCCAGCAGGGTGGACAGGGGATCCTACAATGAGCAGTTCTTC,CASRVDRGSYNEQFF
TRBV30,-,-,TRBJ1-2,TGTGCCTGGAAGGGAGGAAGCCCGCCACCGAACTATGGCTACACCTTC,CAWKGGSPPPNYGYTF
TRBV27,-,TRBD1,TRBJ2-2,TGTGCCAGCAGCCCAGCCGGGACAGCCGCGAACACCGGGGAGCTGTTTTTT,CASSPAGTAANTGELFF
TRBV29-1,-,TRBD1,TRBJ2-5,TGCAGCGTTGGGGGGACAGCCCAAGAGACCCAGTACTTC,CSVGGTAQETQYF
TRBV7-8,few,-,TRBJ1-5,TGTGCCAGCAGCACATCTGGAGGCAATCAGCCCCAGCATTTT,CASSTSGGNQPQHF
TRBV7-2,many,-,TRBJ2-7,TGTGCCAGCACCCTCCCGGGGGATTTTTTCGAGCAGTACTTC,CASTLPGDFFEQYF
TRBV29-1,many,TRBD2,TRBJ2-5,TGCAGCGTTGGACTAGCGGGAGGAGAGACCCAGTACTTC,CSVGLAGGETQYF
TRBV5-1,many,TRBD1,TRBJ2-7,TGCGCCAGCAGCCACAGGGGGCCCTACGAGCAGTACTTC,CASSHRGPYEQYF
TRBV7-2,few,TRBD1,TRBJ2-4,TGTGCCAGCAGCCCGGACAGGGGATTAGCCAAAAACATTCAGTACTTC,CASSPDRGLAKNIQYF